This T cell receptor (beta chain) was sequenced for a study of blood T cell repertoires in COVID-19. Clones were read by immunoSEQ multiplex PCR, and TCRdb kept only the in-frame ones, dropping some. Seen here are about 180,000 clones, over 80% observed once, and the top ten hold 1.5% to 2%. Germline V gives CDR1 PRHDT, CDR2 FYEKMQ (reference sequence). Trimming removed 0 bases from V and 4 bases from J, with 10 bases in between. CDR3 length: 15 amino acids. The sequence was collected from a woman between 50 and 59 years old with acute or convalescent COVID-19. The chain employs TRBV13 and TRBJ2-1; tentatively, D is TRBD1 (5 bases). The sample taken for sequencing was peripheral blood. The CDR3 DNA reads as TGTGCCAGCAGCTTAGGCCTCCCAGGGTACAATGAGCAGTTCTTC. Translation: CASSLGLPGYNEQFF.